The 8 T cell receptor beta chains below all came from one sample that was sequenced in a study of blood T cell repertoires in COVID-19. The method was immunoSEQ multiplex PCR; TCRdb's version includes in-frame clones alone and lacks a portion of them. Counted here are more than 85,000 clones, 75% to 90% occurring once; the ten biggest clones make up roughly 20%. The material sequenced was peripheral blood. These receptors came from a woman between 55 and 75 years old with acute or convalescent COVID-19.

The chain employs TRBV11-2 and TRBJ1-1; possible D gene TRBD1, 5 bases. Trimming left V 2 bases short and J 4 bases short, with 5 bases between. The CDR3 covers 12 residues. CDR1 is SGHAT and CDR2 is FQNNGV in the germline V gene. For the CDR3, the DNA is TGTGCCAGCAGCTTACAGGGCACTGAAGCTTTCTTT. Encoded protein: CASSLQGTEAFF.

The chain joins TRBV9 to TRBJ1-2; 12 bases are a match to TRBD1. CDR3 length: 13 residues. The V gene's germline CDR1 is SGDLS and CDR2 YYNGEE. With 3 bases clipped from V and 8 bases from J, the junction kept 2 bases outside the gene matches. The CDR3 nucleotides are TGTGCCAGCAGCGCGGGACAGGGGGCCGGCTACACCTTC. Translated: CASSAGQGAGYTF.

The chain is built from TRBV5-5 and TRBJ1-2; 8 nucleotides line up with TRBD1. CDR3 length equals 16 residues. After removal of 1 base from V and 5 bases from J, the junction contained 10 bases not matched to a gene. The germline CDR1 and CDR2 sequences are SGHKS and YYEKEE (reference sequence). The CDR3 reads CASSLIAPTGAYGYTF. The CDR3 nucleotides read TGTGCCAGCAGCTTGATAGCTCCGACAGGGGCGTATGGCTACACCTTC.

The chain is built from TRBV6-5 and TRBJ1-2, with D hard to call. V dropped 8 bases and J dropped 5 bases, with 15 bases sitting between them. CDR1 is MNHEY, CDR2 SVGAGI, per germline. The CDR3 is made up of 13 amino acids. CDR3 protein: CASWMRLGYGYTF. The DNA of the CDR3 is TGTGCCAGCTGGATGCGGCTGGGTTATGGCTACACCTTC.

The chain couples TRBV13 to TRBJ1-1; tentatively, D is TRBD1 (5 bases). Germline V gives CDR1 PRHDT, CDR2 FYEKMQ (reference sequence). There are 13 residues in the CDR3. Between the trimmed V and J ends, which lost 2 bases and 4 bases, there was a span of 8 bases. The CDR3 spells CASSLRGSTEAFF. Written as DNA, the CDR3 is TGTGCCAGCAGCTTACGGGGGTCCACTGAAGCTTTCTTT.

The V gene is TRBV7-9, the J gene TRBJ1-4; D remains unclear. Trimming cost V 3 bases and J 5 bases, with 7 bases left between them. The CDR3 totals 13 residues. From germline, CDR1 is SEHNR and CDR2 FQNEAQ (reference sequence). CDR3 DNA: TGTGCCAGCAGCTTCCCAGAAAATGAAAAACTGTTTTTT. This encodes CASSFPENEKLFF.

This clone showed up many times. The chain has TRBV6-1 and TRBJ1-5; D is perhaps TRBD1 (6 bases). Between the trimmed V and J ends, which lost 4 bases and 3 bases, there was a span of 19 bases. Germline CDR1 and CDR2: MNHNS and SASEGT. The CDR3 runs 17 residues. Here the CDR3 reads CASSGGQPTANNQPQHF. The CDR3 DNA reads TGTGCCAGCAGTGGAGGACAGCCGACAGCGAACAATCAGCCCCAGCATTTT.

The CDR3 spells CASSPRTSSYEQYF. As DNA, the CDR3 is TGTGCCAGCAGCCCCCGGACTAGCTCCTACGAGCAGTACTTC. This chain links TRBV13 with TRBJ2-7, with TRBD2 matching over 7 bases. The CDR3 totals 14 residues. CDR1 is PRHDT and CDR2 is FYEKMQ in the germline V gene (reference sequence). Trimming removed 5 bases from V and 0 bases from J; junction bases left unmatched: 4.